This T cell receptor (beta chain) was retrieved from a study of shared clonotypes between healthy human individuals. The trim removed 3 bases at V and 5 bases at J, leaving 7 bases unmatched. From germline, CDR1 is SGDLS and CDR2 YYNGEE. The CDR3 is made up of 15 amino acids. In the naive CD8 group, cells lacked CD45RO and were positively selected for CCR7, so terminally differentiated effector memory CD45RA+ cells were left out. Repertoires were generated with immunoSEQ multiplex PCR, while TCRdb's copy carries only in-frame clones and drops some. The sample carries under 700,000 clones, approximately 95% recorded once.

Sample: naive CD8+ T cells sorted from blood. This receptor was obtained from a woman aged 30 to 39 in good health. This chain joins TRBV9 and TRBJ2-7; 11 bases map to TRBD1. The CDR3 loop is CASSGTGGVYDEQYF. DNA of the CDR3: TGTGCCAGCAGCGGGACAGGGGGCGTTTATGACGAGCAGTACTTC.